This passage covers 25 T cell receptor beta chains from one sample sequenced in a study of blood T cell repertoires in COVID-19. Using immunoSEQ multiplex PCR, the repertoire was profiled, and TCRdb retains in-frame clones only, with some absent. The sample records over 95,000 clones, around 83% being singletons. Sequenced sample: peripheral blood. All receptors derive from a man in his forties with acute or convalescent COVID-19.

This clone was counted a single time. This chain joins TRBV7-9 and TRBJ1-2; 9 bases line up with TRBD1. Germline V CDR1 and CDR2: SEHNR, FQNEAQ (reference sequence). The CDR3 runs 17 residues. J lost 0 bases, V lost 6 bases, and 11 bases had no gene match. CDR3 in DNA: TGTGCCAGCAGTCCACCCCTTAGACAGGGGGCTAACTATGGCTACACCTTC. Protein sequence: CASSPPLRQGANYGYTF.

The chain recombines TRBV27 with TRBJ2-7, with 8 bases identical to TRBD1. Germline CDR1 is MNHEY and CDR2 is SMNVEV (reference sequence). CDR3 length equals 13 residues. V shed 6 bases and J 5 bases; nucleotides not matched to a gene: 6. The CDR3 loop reads CASSLGQGNEQYF. CDR3 nucleotide sequence: TGTGCCAGCAGCCTCGGACAGGGTAACGAGCAGTACTTC.

The chain joins TRBV11-1 to TRBJ2-2, with 12 bases matching TRBD2. The CDR3 is 16 amino acids. Trimming at V came to 5 bases and at J to 3 bases, leaving 4 bases not matched to a gene. The germline V gene has CDR1 SGHAT and CDR2 FQDESV (reference sequence). The CDR3: CASSQSSGGDTGELFF. The CDR3, as DNA: TGTGCCAGCAGCCAATCTAGCGGGGGGGACACCGGGGAGCTGTTTTTT.

The chain is built from TRBV3-1 (or the pseudogene TRBV3-2) and TRBJ2-7, with 9 bases matching TRBD2. Germline CDR1 and CDR2: LGHDT and YNNKEL (reference sequence). J gave up 2 bases and V 4 bases, and 9 bases lay outside the gene matches. The length of the CDR3 is 16 residues. CDR3 in amino acids: CASSPGWERGAYEQYF. The CDR3, as DNA: TGTGCCAGCAGCCCCGGATGGGAGCGGGGGGCCTACGAGCAGTACTTC.

V gene TRBV5-1 combines with J gene TRBJ2-5; maybe TRBD1 (6 bases). The CDR3 consists of 15 residues. Deletions cut 2 bases from V and 2 bases from J, with 13 bases between. CDR1 and CDR2 from the germline V gene are SGHRS and YFSETQ. CDR3 nucleotide sequence: TGCGCCAGCAGCTTCGCAGGGACAACTCAAGAGACCCAGTACTTC. This gives the protein CASSFAGTTQETQYF.

This rearrangement joins TRBV2 to TRBJ2-1; 10 bases are shared with TRBD2. Germline V gene lookup returns CDR1 SNHLY and CDR2 FYNNEI. Trimming cost V 6 bases and J 4 bases; bases outside gene matches: 6. CDR3 length: 15 amino acids. The CDR3 DNA sequence: TGTGCCAGCAGAAAGAGCGGGGGGGTTTACAATGAGCAGTTCTTC. It encodes CASRKSGGVYNEQFF.

V gene TRBV30 combines with J gene TRBJ2-7, with 7 bases matching TRBD2. With 0 bases clipped from V and 3 bases from J, the junction kept 5 bases outside the gene matches. The CDR3 has 14 amino acids. Per the germline V gene, CDR1 is GTSNPN and CDR2 is SVGIG (reference sequence). CDR3 residues: CAWSVPGGLYEQYF. CDR3 nucleotide sequence: TGTGCCTGGAGTGTACCGGGGGGACTCTACGAGCAGTACTTC. The full variable domain, completed using reference TRBV30 and TRBJ2-7, is SQTIHQWPATLVQPVGSPLSLECTVEGTSNPNLYWYRQAAGRGLQLLFYSVGIGQISSEVPQNLSASRPQDRQFILSSKKLLLSDSGFYLCAWSVPGGLYEQYFGPGTRLTVT.

The rearrangement uses TRBV27 and TRBJ1-2; 10 bases align to TRBD1. The CDR3 runs 16 residues. V lost 4 bases, J lost 2 bases, and 7 bases stayed unmatched. Per the germline V gene, CDR1 is MNHEY and CDR2 is SMNVEV (reference sequence). CDR3 nucleotide sequence: TGTGCCAGCAGTTCTGTCCCGGGACAGGGGAACTATGGCTACACCTTC. Protein sequence: CASSSVPGQGNYGYTF.

The V gene is TRBV15, the J gene TRBJ2-5; TRBD2 matches at 7 bases. Trimming at V came to 3 bases and at J to 1 base, leaving 8 bases not matched to a gene. CDR3 length: 16 residues. Germline-derived CDR1 and CDR2 are LNHNV and YYDKDF (reference sequence). CDR3 nucleotides: TGTGCCACCAGCAGTCCCTTACGCGGGGGCCAAGAGACCCAGTACTTC. Translation gives CATSSPLRGGQETQYF.

The rearrangement uses TRBV9 and TRBJ1-2; 9 positions match TRBD1. Germline V CDR1 and CDR2: SGDLS, YYNGEE. This CDR3 is built from 15 residues. V lost 0 bases, J lost 4 bases, and 4 bases stayed unmatched. The chain's CDR3 is CASSVDGTGSYGYTF. The CDR3 DNA sequence: TGTGCCAGCAGCGTAGACGGGACAGGGAGCTATGGCTACACCTTC.

This clone showed up just once. This sequence joins TRBV15 and TRBJ2-2, with 7 positions matching TRBD2. Losses at the gene ends were 3 bases for V and 2 bases for J; bases not matched to a gene: 12. This CDR3 region has 18 residues. The germline V gene has CDR1 LNHNV and CDR2 YYDKDF (reference sequence). CDR3 DNA: TGTGCCACCAGCAGTGAGGGCCGGGGGGAAATTAACACCGGGGAGCTGTTTTTT. Protein sequence: CATSSEGRGEINTGELFF.

V gene TRBV27 combines with J gene TRBJ1-1; 8 bases fit TRBD1. This CDR3 has 17 residues. Unmatched junction bases numbered 7, after V lost 0 bases and J lost 1 base. Germline V lookup: CDR1 MNHEY, CDR2 SMNVEV (reference sequence). CDR3 sequence: CASSLSGAGGPNTEAFF. As DNA, the CDR3 is TGTGCCAGCAGTTTATCTGGGGCAGGGGGCCCGAACACTGAAGCTTTCTTT.

The V gene is TRBV13, the J gene TRBJ1-2, with unresolved D. The CDR3 contains 14 residues. The V and J ends lost 0 bases and 7 bases respectively, with 12 bases between them. The V gene's germline CDR1 is PRHDT and CDR2 FYEKMQ (reference sequence). Written as DNA, the CDR3 is TGTGCCAGCAGCTTAGGCCGCCAGGCCGGTGGCTACACCTTC. The encoded protein is CASSLGRQAGGYTF.

The rearrangement joins TRBV5-6 to TRBJ2-3; 12 positions match TRBD2. The CDR3 consists of 16 residues. Germline V gene data show CDR1 as SGHDT and CDR2 as YYEEEE. With V trimmed by 4 bases and J by 2 bases, 5 bases remained unmatched. CDR3 residues: CASSRTSGEITDTQYF. DNA of the CDR3: TGTGCCAGCAGCCGGACTAGCGGGGAAATCACAGATACGCAGTATTTT.

The chain uses TRBV4-2 and TRBJ2-2; 12 bases line up with TRBD2. The trim removed 1 base at V and 5 bases at J, leaving 5 bases unmatched. Germline V gene data show CDR1 as LGHNA and CDR2 as YNFKEQ. The CDR3 consists of 17 residues. CDR3 residues: CASSQGTSGVWTGELFF. DNA for the CDR3: TGTGCCAGCAGCCAAGGGACTAGCGGGGTTTGGACCGGGGAGCTGTTTTTT.

The chain combines TRBV24-1 with TRBJ2-7; 7 nucleotides align to TRBD2. Germline V lookup: CDR1 KGHDR, CDR2 SFDVKD. J gave up 5 bases and V 4 bases, and 7 bases lay outside the gene matches. The CDR3 spans 14 residues. In nucleotides, the CDR3 is TGTGCCACCAGTGAGGTGGGGGGGAGCCACGAGCAGTACTTC. This gives the protein CATSEVGGSHEQYF.

In this sample, this clone turned up a few times. The genes are TRBV18 and TRBJ2-3, with TRBD2 identical over 8 bases. Germline V gene sequence: CDR1 KGHSH, CDR2 LQKENI. V lost 6 bases to trimming and J lost 4 bases; unmatched junction nucleotides: 6. The CDR3 spans 14 residues. CDR3 bases: TGTGCCAGCTCCGGGGGGGCCCCCCCAGATACGCAGTATTTT. This sequence encodes CASSGGAPPDTQYF. Using reference TRBV18 and TRBJ2-3 for the parts outside the CDR3, the full variable domain is NAGVMQNPRHLVRRRGQEARLRCSPMKGHSHVYWYRQLPEEGLKFMVYLQKENIIDESGMPKERFSAEFPKEGPSILRIQQVVRGDSAAYFCASSGGAPPDTQYFGPGTRLTVL.

The chain joins TRBV30 to TRBJ1-1, with a tentative D call TRBD1 (5 bases). Trimming removed 0 bases at V and 5 bases at J, with 13 bases between. This CDR3 is built from 14 residues. Germline CDR1 reads GTSNPN; CDR2 reads SVGIG (reference sequence). This chain's CDR3 is CAWSVIGDVTEAFF. The CDR3 nucleotides are TGTGCCTGGAGTGTTATAGGGGATGTTACTGAAGCTTTCTTT.

There are a few counts of this clone. The chain combines TRBV5-1 with TRBJ1-1; TRBD1 might be the D (6 bases). The CDR3 consists of 16 residues. The germline V gene has CDR1 SGHRS and CDR2 YFSETQ. V lost 0 bases and J lost 1, with 13 bases in between. CDR3 loop: CASSLAYRDTNTEAFF. In DNA, the CDR3 is TGCGCCAGCAGCTTGGCCTACAGGGACACGAACACTGAAGCTTTCTTT.

This chain links TRBV5-1 with TRBJ1-1; D may be TRBD1 (6 bases). This CDR3 is built from 16 residues. Germline CDR1 SGHRS, CDR2 YFSETQ. The V end was cut by 0 bases, the J end by 0 bases, with 12 bases between. CDR3 loop: CASSLVAGDMNTEAFF. CDR3 bases: TGCGCCAGCAGCTTGGTGGCAGGGGACATGAACACTGAAGCTTTCTTT.

The chain couples TRBV7-2 to TRBJ1-5; 8 nucleotides align to TRBD1. CDR3 length: 17 amino acids. Germline CDR1 is SGHTA and CDR2 is FQGNSA. The V segment lost 5 bases and the J segment 0 bases; nucleotides outside the gene matches: 9. Written as DNA, the CDR3 is TGTGCCAGCAGCCCCTTCCCCGGACAGGGTAGCAATCAGCCCCAGCATTTT. This encodes CASSPFPGQGSNQPQHF. Full variable domain (rest looked up from reference TRBV7-2 and TRBJ1-5): GAGVSQSPSNKVTEKGKDVELRCDPISGHTALYWYRQSLGQGLEFLIYFQGNSAPDKSGLPSDRFSAERTGGSVSTLTIQRTQQEDSAVYLCASSPFPGQGSNQPQHFGDGTRLSIL.

The V gene is TRBV5-6, the J gene TRBJ1-2, with D possibly matching TRBD1 (6 bases). This CDR3 is built from 13 residues. Trimming cost V 0 bases and J 5 bases, with 8 bases left between them. Germline V lookup: CDR1 SGHDT, CDR2 YYEEEE. The CDR3 bases are TGTGCCAGCAGCTTGGACAGGGATTATGGCTACACCTTC. It encodes CASSLDRDYGYTF. The full variable domain, its missing parts supplied by reference TRBV5-6 and TRBJ1-2, is DAGVTQSPTHLIKTRGQQVTLRCSPKSGHDTVSWYQQALGQGPQFIFQYYEEEERQRGNFPDRFSGHQFPNYSSELNVNALLLGDSALYLCASSLDRDYGYTFGSGTRLTVV.

The gene calls are TRBV10-3 and TRBJ2-2; 7 bases align to TRBD1. The CDR3 is 15 residues long. With 6 bases clipped from V and 3 bases from J, the junction kept 7 bases outside the gene matches. Germline V gene sequence: CDR1 ENHRY, CDR2 SYGVKD. The CDR3 sequence: CAISLLGTDTGELFF. The CDR3 coding sequence is TGTGCCATCAGCCTACTCGGGACAGACACCGGGGAGCTGTTTTTT.

In this sample, this clone turned up a few times. The chain couples TRBV4-1 to TRBJ2-5, with D possibly being TRBD2 (6 bases). The CDR3 has 15 residues. Looked up from germline, CDR1 is MGHRA and CDR2 is YSYEKL. Deletions cut 5 bases from V and 5 bases from J, with 18 bases between. The CDR3 spells CASSLSGWGLETQYF. The CDR3 DNA reads TGCGCCAGCAGCTTAAGCGGGTGGGGCTTGGAGACCCAGTACTTC.

The rearrangement uses TRBV9 and TRBJ1-3; D ambiguous. The V and J ends lost 0 bases and 2 bases respectively, with 15 bases between them. The CDR3 is 17 amino acids. The germline V gene has CDR1 SGDLS and CDR2 YYNGEE. CDR3 sequence (DNA): TGTGCCAGCAGCGTAGCCCCGGTATTCGGGACTGGAAACACCATATATTTT. It yields the protein CASSVAPVFGTGNTIYF.